This is a list of T cell receptor beta chains from one sample in a study of cytomegalovirus exposure and HLA in healthy donors. The protocol was immunoSEQ multiplex PCR, while the TCRdb copy is restricted to in-frame clones and leaves out a portion. The specimen's table records roughly 200,000 clones. The sample was PBMCs. The source is a man aged 25 to 40 in good health and CMV-seronegative. CDR3s include the opening cysteine and the closing phenylalanine or tryptophan. The D gene is left open where the match is weak.

CDR3aa: CASSLGQNTEAFF
CDR3nt: TGTGCCAGCAGCTTGGGACAGAACACTGAAGCTTTCTTT
d_gene: NA
j_gene: TRBJ1-1
v_gene: TRBV7-9

CDR3aa: CASSYARTGGGYGYTF
CDR3nt: TGTGCCAGCAGTTACGCCCGAACAGGGGGCGGCTATGGCTACACCTTC
d_gene: TRBD1
j_gene: TRBJ1-2
v_gene: TRBV6-5

CDR3aa: CASSEDPGRMGEAFF
CDR3nt: TGTGCCAGCAGTGAAGATCCAGGCAGAATGGGTGAAGCTTTCTTT
d_gene: NA
j_gene: TRBJ1-1
v_gene: TRBV6-1

CDR3aa: CASSPPSAGGYEQYF
CDR3nt: TGTGCCAGCTCACCACCGTCCGCCGGGGGGTACGAGCAGTACTTC
d_gene: TRBD2
j_gene: TRBJ2-7
v_gene: TRBV18

CDR3aa: CSVELESGGNSPLHF
CDR3nt: TGCAGCGTTGAATTGGAGTCAGGAGGGAATTCACCCCTCCACTTT
d_gene: NA
j_gene: TRBJ1-6
v_gene: TRBV29-1

CDR3aa: CASSSPRSGSYNEQFF
CDR3nt: TGTGCCAGCAGTTCCCCCCGTAGCGGGAGCTACAATGAGCAGTTCTTC
d_gene: TRBD2
j_gene: TRBJ2-1
v_gene: TRBV6-5

CDR3aa: CASSAGQARTDTQYF
CDR3nt: TGTGCCAGCAGTGCAGGACAGGCTCGCACAGATACGCAGTATTTT
d_gene: TRBD1
j_gene: TRBJ2-3
v_gene: TRBV28

CDR3aa: CASRPTENTEAFF
CDR3nt: TGTGCCAGCAGGCCGACAGAGAACACTGAAGCTTTCTTT
d_gene: NA
j_gene: TRBJ1-1
v_gene: TRBV2

CDR3aa: CGARTSHTEQYF
CDR3nt: TGTGGCGCTCGGACAAGCCACACCGAGCAGTACTTC
d_gene: NA
j_gene: TRBJ2-7
v_gene: TRBV2

CDR3aa: CASKGDRATDTQYF
CDR3nt: TGTGCCAGTAAAGGGGACAGGGCCACAGATACGCAGTATTTT
d_gene: TRBD1
j_gene: TRBJ2-3
v_gene: TRBV19

CDR3aa: CASGNDRGEANEQFF
CDR3nt: TGTGCTAGTGGAAACGATCGGGGGGAGGCAAATGAGCAGTTCTTC
d_gene: TRBD2
j_gene: TRBJ2-1
v_gene: TRBV12-5

CDR3aa: CASSLEYFETQYF
CDR3nt: TGTGCCAGCAGCCTGGAGTACTTTGAGACCCAGTACTTC
d_gene: NA
j_gene: TRBJ2-5
v_gene: TRBV5-4

CDR3aa: CAISEETSYEQYF
CDR3nt: TGTGCCATCAGTGAAGAGACTAGCTACGAGCAGTACTTC
d_gene: NA
j_gene: TRBJ2-7
v_gene: TRBV10-3